One sample yielded the 24 T cell receptor beta chains listed below, sequenced in a study of brain T cells in children with intractable seizures. Time point specified: blood from clinic visit 5 months post-surgery; TSC patient then seizure free. The data were produced by immunoSEQ multiplex PCR, yet TCRdb's version contains in-frame clones alone and is incomplete. The profile shows about 340,000 clones, roughly 92% of them singletons. Sequencing was performed on peripheral blood, taken 4 to 5 months after surgery. Receptors originate from a boy less than two years old with tuberous sclerosis and intractable seizures.

This chain uses TRBV5-3 with TRBJ1-5; 7 nucleotides line up with TRBD1. TRBV5-3 is an ORF; its function is uncertain. CDR3 length: 13 amino acids. With 1 base clipped from V and 5 bases from J, the junction kept 0 bases outside the gene matches. The CDR3 sequence: CARSLRGHQPQHF. CDR3 bases: TGTGCCAGAAGCTTGAGGGGGCATCAGCCCCAGCATTTT.

The genes are TRBV4-2 and TRBJ2-7; 10 bases match TRBD2. The length of the CDR3 is 15 residues. Germline trimming cut 4 bases from V and 4 bases from J; bases unmatched to any gene: 7. Germline CDR1 and CDR2: LGHNA and YNFKEQ. Here the CDR3 DNA reads TGTGCCAGCAGCCCACAGCGGGGGGGAATTTACGAGCAGTACTTC. Translated, it gives CASSPQRGGIYEQYF.

V gene TRBV3-1 (or the pseudogene TRBV3-2) combines with J gene TRBJ1-2; 7 nucleotides agree with TRBD1. J gave up 4 bases and V 5 bases, and 10 bases lay outside the gene matches. Germline-derived CDR1 and CDR2 are LGHDT and YNNKEL (reference sequence). This CDR3 has 15 amino acids. The CDR3 DNA is TGTGCCAGCAGCTTCACCGGGACAGCTGTCTATGGCTACACCTTC. It encodes CASSFTGTAVYGYTF.

The CDR3 nucleotides read TGTGCCAGCAGCGTAACTTGGACTAGCGGTTACAATGAGCAGTTCTTC. Its translation: CASSVTWTSGYNEQFF. This rearrangement joins TRBV9 to TRBJ2-1; 10 nucleotides align to TRBD2. Germline V gene data show CDR1 as SGDLS and CDR2 as YYNGEE. The junction had 5 bases not matched to a gene; V was cut back by 1 base and J by 4 bases. This CDR3 is built from 16 residues.

In regard to this clone: The same CDR3 arises from other DNA sequences in this sample as well. CDR3 residues: CSARDYNEQFF. As DNA, the CDR3 is TGCAGTGCTAGAGACTACAATGAGCAGTTCTTC. The gene calls are TRBV20-1 and TRBJ2-1; D is undetermined. V dropped 0 bases and J dropped 3 bases, with 0 bases sitting between them. This CDR3 comprises 11 residues. CDR1 DFQATT and CDR2 SNEGSKA come from the germline V gene (reference sequence).

The genes are TRBV20-1 and TRBJ1-2; no clear D gene. The V end was cut by 0 bases, the J end by 8 bases, with 7 bases between. There are 11 residues in the CDR3. Germline V gives CDR1 DFQATT, CDR2 SNEGSKA (reference sequence). CDR3 loop: CSARDQRGYTF. CDR3 DNA: TGCAGTGCTAGAGATCAGAGAGGCTACACCTTC.

This chain uses TRBV5-1 with TRBJ1-4; no clear D. Trimming took off 2 bases at V and 13 bases at J, with 15 bases between the two ends. CDR1 is SGHRS, CDR2 YFSETQ, per germline. This CDR3 has 13 amino acids. The CDR3 is CASSLDRSYLLFF. For the CDR3, the DNA is TGCGCCAGCAGCTTAGATCGCAGCTACTTACTGTTTTTT.

Of note for this clone: Different DNA sequences within this sample yield the same CDR3. This sequence joins TRBV4-1 and TRBJ1-2; possible D gene TRBD1, 5 bases. Deletions cut 0 bases from V and 2 bases from J, with 10 bases between. The CDR3 runs to 15 residues. Germline values: CDR1 MGHRA, CDR2 YSYEKL. CDR3 in amino acids: CASSQEGTGNYGYTF. CDR3 sequence (DNA): TGCGCCAGCAGCCAAGAGGGGACGGGGAACTATGGCTACACCTTC.

This clone was counted a single time. The J gene is TRBJ2-1, the V gene TRBV5-1; D ambiguous. The CDR3 is 14 residues long. Germline-derived CDR1 and CDR2 are SGHRS and YFSETQ. V gave up 2 bases and J gave up 4 bases, with 10 bases separating them. The CDR3 DNA reads as TGCGCCAGCAGCTTAGACACTTTATACAATGAGCAGTTCTTC. It codes for CASSLDTLYNEQFF.

The V gene is TRBV28, the J gene TRBJ1-3; D is unresolved. This CDR3 spans 15 amino acids. CDR1 MDHEN and CDR2 SYDVKM come from the germline V gene. Between the trimmed V and J ends, which lost 3 bases and 0 bases, there was a span of 9 bases. CDR3 coding DNA: TGTGCCAGCAGTTTGTCACTGAGCTCTGGAAACACCATATATTTT. Protein: CASSLSLSSGNTIYF.

A single count supports this clone. The chain carries TRBV28 and TRBJ2-3; 8 bases fit TRBD2. This CDR3 comprises 16 residues. V lost 2 bases and J lost 0; bases outside the gene matches: 4. Germline assignment: CDR1 MDHEN and CDR2 SYDVKM. The CDR3 region has the DNA TGTGCCAGCAGTTTAGGGGCTAGCGGGAGCACAGATACGCAGTATTTT. Its translation: CASSLGASGSTDTQYF.

The V call is TRBV12-3 or TRBV12-4, the J call TRBJ1-1, with D hard to call. The length of the CDR3 is 13 residues. V dropped 6 bases and J dropped 1 base, with 9 bases sitting between them. In DNA, the CDR3 is TGTGCCAGCAGGGTCTCCCCGAACACTGAAGCTTTCTTT. Translated: CASRVSPNTEAFF.

This sequence joins TRBV5-1 and TRBJ2-6, with 8 bases fitting TRBD1. From germline, CDR1 is SGHRS and CDR2 YFSETQ. The V segment lost 6 bases and the J segment 1 base; nucleotides outside the gene matches: 6. The CDR3 runs 16 residues. CDR3 loop: CASKGQVGSGANVLTF. The CDR3 nucleotides read TGCGCCAGCAAGGGACAGGTGGGGTCTGGGGCCAACGTCCTGACTTTC.

To note about this clone: In the same sample, other DNA sequences code for this CDR3. The chain carries TRBV24-1 and TRBJ1-2; perhaps TRBD1 as D (6 bases). CDR1 is KGHDR and CDR2 is SFDVKD in the germline V gene. V lost 9 bases, J lost 4 bases, and 8 bases lay in between. This CDR3 has 11 amino acids. CDR3 DNA: TGTGCCACCTCGGACAGCTATGGCTACACCTTC. This codes for CATSDSYGYTF.

V is TRBV6-6 and J is TRBJ2-6; a possible D gene is TRBD2 (5 bases). There are 16 residues in the CDR3. Germline CDR1 and CDR2: MNHNY and SVGAGI (reference sequence). V lost 9 bases and J lost 0, with 15 bases in between. The CDR3 protein is CASTEAAGSGANVLTF. CDR3 coding DNA: TGTGCCAGTACGGAAGCGGCGGGCTCTGGGGCCAACGTCCTGACTTTC.

The rearrangement links TRBV21-1 to TRBJ2-2. TRBV21-1 represents a pseudogene. This CDR3 is built from 16 residues. The CDR3 loop reads CASSKDPGANTGELFF. In DNA form, the CDR3 reads TGTGCCAGCAGCAAAGATCCGGGCGCGAACACCGGGGAGCTGTTTTTT.

V usage is TRBV4-2 and J usage is TRBJ2-1; TRBD2 matches at 7 bases. Germline V lookup: CDR1 LGHNA, CDR2 YNFKEQ. Trimming at V came to 1 base and at J to 3 bases, leaving 3 bases not matched to a gene. The CDR3 runs to 15 residues. In nucleotides, the CDR3 is TGTGCCAGCAGCCAAGGGCTAGCGGTCTACAATGAGCAGTTCTTC. Translated, it gives CASSQGLAVYNEQFF.

The chain is built from TRBV2 and TRBJ1-5, with TRBD1 identical over 11 bases. With V trimmed by 6 bases and J by 4 bases, 5 bases remained unmatched. Germline V gene sequence: CDR1 SNHLY, CDR2 FYNNEI. There are 15 residues in the CDR3. CDR3 sequence (DNA): TGTGCCAGCAGGGACAGGGGGCCCGCTAATCAGCCCCAGCATTTT. This translates into CASRDRGPANQPQHF.

The chain is built from TRBV2 and TRBJ1-5, with 8 nucleotides matching TRBD1. Trimming removed 4 bases from V and 5 bases from J; junction bases left unmatched: 4. There are 14 residues in the CDR3. Per the germline V gene, CDR1 is SNHLY and CDR2 is FYNNEI. The CDR3: CASSGQGKHQPQHF. The CDR3, as DNA: TGTGCCAGCAGTGGACAGGGGAAGCATCAGCCCCAGCATTTT.

In regard to this clone: At one end the junction does not follow the germline gene, possibly because of a read error. This chain connects TRBV7-7 to TRBJ2-2; TRBD1 matches 9 bases. From germline, CDR1 is SSHAT and CDR2 FNYEAQ (reference sequence). The CDR3 consists of 19 residues. CDR3 bases: TGTGCTAGCAGCTTTCGGGGACAGGGTTTTTCAACAAGCACCGGGGAGCTGTTTTTT. This encodes CASSFRGQGFSTSTGELFF. Full variable domain (missing parts from reference TRBV7-7 and TRBJ2-2): GAGVSQSPRYKVTKRGQDVTLRCDPISSHATLYWYQQALGQGPEFLTYFNYEAQPDKSGLPSDRFSAERPEGSISTLTIQRTEQRDSAMYRCASSFRGQGFSTSTGELFFGEGSRLTVL.

The CDR3 DNA reads as TGTGCCAGTGGGAGAGGAATAGAAGCTTTCTTT. Amino acids: CASGRGIEAFF. The V call is TRBV2, the J call TRBJ1-1; D remains ambiguous. CDR1 and CDR2 (germline): SNHLY, FYNNEI. Trimming shortened V by 9 bases and J by 8 bases, and 13 bases separated the two germline ends. The CDR3 extends over 11 amino acids. The whole variable domain, filled in from reference TRBV2 and TRBJ1-1, reads EPEVTQTPSHQVTQMGQEVILRCVPISNHLYFYWYRQILGQKVEFLVSFYNNEISEKSEIFDDQFSVERPDGSNFTLKIRSTKLEDSAMYFCASGRGIEAFFGQGTRLTVV.

This clone was found a few times. The rearrangement joins TRBV7-9 to TRBJ2-7; no reliable D call. The germline gives CDR1 SEHNR, CDR2 FQNEAQ (reference sequence). Trimming left V 5 bases short and J 2 bases short, with 7 bases between. The CDR3 length is 12 residues. The CDR3, as DNA: TGTGCCAGCAGCCCTAGGACCTACGAGCAGTACTTC. Encoded protein: CASSPRTYEQYF.

The chain has TRBV4-1 and TRBJ2-1; D not certain. V was shortened by 0 bases and J by 0 bases, with 9 bases between the two germline ends. The CDR3 spans 16 residues. CDR1 MGHRA and CDR2 YSYEKL come from the germline V gene. The DNA for the CDR3 is TGCGCCAGCAGCCAAGATGGTTACGCCTCCTACAATGAGCAGTTCTTC. It yields the protein CASSQDGYASYNEQFF.

The chain has TRBV30 and TRBJ2-7; no reliable D call. The germline V gene encodes CDR1 GTSNPN and CDR2 SVGIG (reference sequence). The CDR3 has 12 amino acids. The germline V and J ends were trimmed by 2 bases and 2 bases, with 7 bases remaining between them. CDR3 protein: CAWSKNPYEQYF. The CDR3 DNA reads TGTGCCTGGAGTAAGAACCCCTACGAGCAGTACTTC.